The T cell receptor (beta chain) under discussion was sequenced for a study of T cells in Graves' hyperthyroidism and ophthalmopathy (dated by TCRdb to about 2019). For the study in its entirety: Peripheral blood samples were taken at initial diagnosis, before any treatment was given. To identify distinguishing TCR V-J signatures, a discovery cohort of 95 to 100 patients was used, comprising 43 with Graves' ophthalmopathy and around 60 with stable Graves' hyperthyroidism. Prospective prediction of ophthalmopathy was tested in an independent validation cohort of fewer than 20 hyperthyroidism patients and 17 patients who later progressed to ophthalmopathy. The approximately 90 discovery patients were divided at random into training and test sets in a 7:3 ratio. In over five Graves' hyperthyroidism patients, the study also compared T-cell repertoires from thyroid tissue with T-cell repertoires from blood. After sampling, hyperthyroidism patients received methimazole starting at 30 mg daily, and ophthalmopathy patients received high-dose intravenous methylprednisolone. TCR Vbeta CDR3 sequencing of some 140 peripheral blood samples (43 ophthalmopathy, 75 or so hyperthyroidism and approximately 17 progressor patients) is reported in the paper.

Amplification of TCR beta CDR3 regions was carried out from RNA transcripts. A first-round RT-PCR of the TCR CDR3 used the HTBI primer set with the Qiagen OneStep RT-PCR kit. A second multiplex PCR round built the libraries, followed by size selection and purification. Sequencing of the libraries was done on an Illumina HiSeq2000 using paired-end 100 bp reads. For the original study's pipeline: SOAPnuke was used to process the raw data, throwing out any read that contained adapters or uncalled bases, had a mean Phred below 15, or lacked an exact constant-primer or identifier match. COPE v1.2.5 was used to merge high-quality paired reads, and clonotypes were defined as unique nucleotide sequences. MiTCR v1.1 was used to align the clonotypes against IMGT TRBV, TRBD and TRBJ reference segments. The analysis was restricted to V-J combinations with a frequency above 0.0001, which together covered roughly 99% of the repertoires. A TCS score was defined as the ratio between F50 (clonal expansion) and ExV (chaos), using BLOSUM62-based TCRdist between CDR3 peptides within each V-J. Welch's t-statistics and random forest reduced 450 to 600 V-J features to 13, which were used in a naive Bayes classifier (R e1071). Thyroid-blood repertoire similarity was quantified with the Morisita-Horn index. The public sequencing data were trimmed at Q25 with fastp and processed into clonotypes with MiXCR by TCRdb, which kept only in-frame beta chains. Entries that share a CDR3 protein sequence are merged under the most common genes and DNA. The V and J calls were determined by TCRdb, not by the authors. For this sample the table gives hundreds of thousands of distinct CDR3 sequences, of which about 38% were detected only once. The ten biggest clones cover 8.9% of the sample.

Trimming costs V 5 bases and J 0 bases, and their ends lie 11 bases apart. CDR1 and CDR2 are drawn from the germline V gene: SGHVS, FQNEAQ. The CDR3 has 15 amino acids, counting the end cysteine and phenylalanine. Here the CDR3 DNA is all that survives: 45 bases in frame from base 1. Stable Graves' hyperthyroidism was defined as the absence of progression to ophthalmopathy over 18 months of follow-up. Hyperthyroidism patients were aged 18 to 65 years and newly diagnosed, with disease duration of less than 2 months. Any patient with an uncontrolled infection, another autoimmune disease, pregnancy or lactation was excluded. Diagnoses were established on the basis of clinical symptoms, serum thyroxine and TRAb, thyroid ultrasound, and orbital computed tomography. PBMCs were separated from 10 ml of fresh peripheral blood using Ficoll-Paque density gradient centrifugation. Trizol reagent was used to extract total RNA, and RNA quality was then checked on an Agilent 2100 Bioanalyzer.

Beyond this particular receptor, the publication reports: Sample size was not statistically predetermined, and blinding of investigators to group allocation was not performed. In validation, the model predicted progression to ophthalmopathy with approximately 71% sensitivity and over 72% specificity, a median of about 6.7 months before onset. A 13 V-J signature model separated ophthalmopathy from stable hyperthyroidism, with approximately 87% sensitivity and approximately 81% specificity in cross-validation and 80%/75% in testing. Blood samples also contained most of the expanded thyroid clonotypes (frequency above 0.001), which suggests that blood repertoires may reflect thyroid immune responses.

Concerning this clonotype itself: No cognate antigen has been identified for it. No clone much larger than this one lies a single base away; base qualities are absent.

This TCR was sampled from a man aged 18 to 29 with Graves' hyperthyroidism. In this chain, TRBV7-8 is recombined with TRBJ1-3, with no confidently assigned D gene. Input material: blood. The CDR3 corresponds to CASSIPLGSGNTIYF. The bases are TGTGCCAGCAGCATCCCTTTGGGCTCTGGAAACACCATATATTTT. The entire variable domain, with the stretches around the CDR3 drawn from the reference TRBV7-8 and TRBJ1-3 proteins, is GAGVSQSPRYKVAKRGQDVALRCDPISGHVSLFWYQQALGQGPEFLTYFQNEAQLDKSGLPSDRFFAERPEGSVSTLKIQRTQQEDSAVYLCASSIPLGSGNTIYFGEGSWLTVV.